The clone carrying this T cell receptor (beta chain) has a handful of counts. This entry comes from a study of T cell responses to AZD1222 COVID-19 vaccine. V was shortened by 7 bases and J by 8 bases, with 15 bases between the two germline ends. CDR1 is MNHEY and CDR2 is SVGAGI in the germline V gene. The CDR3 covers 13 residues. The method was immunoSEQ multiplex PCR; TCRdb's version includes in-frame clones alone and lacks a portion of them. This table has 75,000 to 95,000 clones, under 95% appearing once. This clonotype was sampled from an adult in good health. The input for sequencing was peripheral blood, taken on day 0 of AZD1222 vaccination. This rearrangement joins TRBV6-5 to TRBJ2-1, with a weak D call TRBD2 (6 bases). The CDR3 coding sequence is TGTGCCAGCATTGGGAGGTTAGAGGATGAGCAGTTCTTC. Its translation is CASIGRLEDEQFF.